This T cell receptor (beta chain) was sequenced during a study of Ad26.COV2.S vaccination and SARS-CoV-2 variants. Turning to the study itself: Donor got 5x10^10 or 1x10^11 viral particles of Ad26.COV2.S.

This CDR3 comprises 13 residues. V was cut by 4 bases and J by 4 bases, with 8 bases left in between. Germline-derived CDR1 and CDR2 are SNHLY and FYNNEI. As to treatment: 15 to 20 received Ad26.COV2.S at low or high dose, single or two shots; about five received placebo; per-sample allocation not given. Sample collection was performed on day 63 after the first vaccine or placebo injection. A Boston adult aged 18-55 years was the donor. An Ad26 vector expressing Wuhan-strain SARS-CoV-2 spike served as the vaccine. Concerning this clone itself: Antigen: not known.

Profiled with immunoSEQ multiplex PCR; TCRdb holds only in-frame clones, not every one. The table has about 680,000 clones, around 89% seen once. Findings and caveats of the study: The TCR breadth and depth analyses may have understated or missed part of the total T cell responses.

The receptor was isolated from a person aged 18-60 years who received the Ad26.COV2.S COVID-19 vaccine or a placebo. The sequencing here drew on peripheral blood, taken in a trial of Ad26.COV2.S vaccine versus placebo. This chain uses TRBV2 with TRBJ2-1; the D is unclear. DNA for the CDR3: TGTGCCAGCAGTGGCCTAGGGTACAATGAGCAGTTCTTC. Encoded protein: CASSGLGYNEQFF. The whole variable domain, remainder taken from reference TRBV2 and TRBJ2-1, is EPEVTQTPSHQVTQMGQEVILRCVPISNHLYFYWYRQILGQKVEFLVSFYNNEISEKSEIFDDQFSVERPDGSNFTLKIRSTKLEDSAMYFCASSGLGYNEQFFGPGTRLTVL.